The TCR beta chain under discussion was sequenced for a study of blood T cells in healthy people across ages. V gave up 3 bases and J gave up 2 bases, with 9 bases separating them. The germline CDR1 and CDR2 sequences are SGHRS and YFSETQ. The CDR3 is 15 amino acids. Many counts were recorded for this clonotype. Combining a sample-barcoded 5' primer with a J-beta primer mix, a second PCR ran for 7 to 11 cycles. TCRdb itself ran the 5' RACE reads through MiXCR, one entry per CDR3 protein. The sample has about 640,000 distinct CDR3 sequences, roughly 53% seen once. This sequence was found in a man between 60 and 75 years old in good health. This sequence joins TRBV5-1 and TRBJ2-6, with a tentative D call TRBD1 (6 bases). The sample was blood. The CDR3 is CASSSTGTGANVLTF. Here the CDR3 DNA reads TGCGCCAGCAGCTCCACAGGGACTGGGGCCAACGTCCTGACTTTC.